This T cell receptor (beta chain) was retrieved from a study of blood T cell repertoires in COVID-19. V trimming: 3 bases; J trimming: 3 bases; junction bases outside the gene matches: 1. Germline CDR1 MNHNS, CDR2 SASEGT. The CDR3 sequence is 15 residues long. Authors' analysis steps: How many nucleated cells were present was estimated from reference gene primer amplification. The repertoire was sequenced with immunoSEQ multiplex PCR; TCRdb's copy has only in-frame clones and lacks some. V and J calls and clone size follow that table, whereas D and trimming were derived from the DNA. The sample yields under 80,000 clones, 90% seen once.

The chain recombines TRBV6-1 with TRBJ2-6, with 8 bases lining up with TRBD1. This clonotype was obtained from an elderly woman with active COVID-19. What was sequenced was peripheral blood. The CDR3 sequence: CASSDRGLGANVLTF. DNA of the CDR3: TGTGCCAGCAGTGACAGGGGGCTTGGGGCCAACGTCCTGACTTTC.